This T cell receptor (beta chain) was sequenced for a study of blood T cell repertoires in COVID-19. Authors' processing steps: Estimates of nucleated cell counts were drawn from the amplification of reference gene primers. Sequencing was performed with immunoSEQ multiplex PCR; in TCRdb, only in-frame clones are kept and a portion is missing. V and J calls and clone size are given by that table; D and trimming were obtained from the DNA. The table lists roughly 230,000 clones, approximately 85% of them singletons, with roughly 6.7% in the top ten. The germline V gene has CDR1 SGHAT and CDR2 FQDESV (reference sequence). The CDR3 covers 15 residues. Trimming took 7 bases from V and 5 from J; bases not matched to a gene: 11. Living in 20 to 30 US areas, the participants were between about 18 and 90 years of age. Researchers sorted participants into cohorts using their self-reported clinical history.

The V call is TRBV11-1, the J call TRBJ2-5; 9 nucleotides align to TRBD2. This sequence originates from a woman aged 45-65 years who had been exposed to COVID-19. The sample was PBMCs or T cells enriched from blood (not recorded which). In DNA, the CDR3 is TGTGCCAGCAATAGGGGCGGGGGGGCCGAGGAGACCCAGTACTTC. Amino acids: CASNRGGGAEETQYF.